These 21 T cell receptor beta chains were sequenced from one sample in a study of blood T cell repertoires in COVID-19. The method was immunoSEQ multiplex PCR; TCRdb's version includes in-frame clones alone and lacks a portion of them. The table shows approximately 250,000 clones, with roughly 84% occurring only once. The sample taken for sequencing was peripheral blood. All receptors come from a human donor in a cohort sampled during active COVID-19.

This rearrangement joins TRBV7-8 to TRBJ1-4, with TRBD1 matching over 7 bases. In germline, CDR1 is SGHVS, CDR2 FQNEAQ. V was pared by 2 bases and J by 5 bases, with 2 bases of the junction left unmatched. The CDR3 runs to 14 residues. CDR3 bases: TGTGCCAGCAGCTTAAGACAGGGAAATGAAAAACTGTTTTTT. The encoded protein is CASSLRQGNEKLFF.

The rearrangement links TRBV11-2 to TRBJ2-5; a possible D gene is TRBD1 (6 bases). V dropped 3 bases and J dropped 4 bases, with 12 bases sitting between them. Per the germline V gene, CDR1 is SGHAT and CDR2 is FQNNGV. The CDR3 runs 14 residues. CDR3 loop: CASSFIRGRETQYF. The CDR3 DNA follows: TGTGCCAGCAGCTTTATCAGGGGAAGAGAGACCCAGTACTTC.

This clone was detected a few times. CDR3 sequence: CASSSGQGRGSNQPQHF. The CDR3 nucleotides are TGTGCCAGCAGCTCGGGACAGGGGAGGGGCTCGAATCAGCCCCAGCATTTT. The chain recombines TRBV7-2 with TRBJ1-5; 10 nucleotides agree with TRBD1. Per the germline V gene, CDR1 is SGHTA and CDR2 is FQGNSA. The CDR3 runs 17 residues. V lost 4 bases, J lost 4 bases, and 10 bases stayed unmatched. The variable domain in full, with the rest retrieved from reference TRBV7-2 and TRBJ1-5, is GAGVSQSPSNKVTEKGKDVELRCDPISGHTALYWYRQSLGQGLEFLIYFQGNSAPDKSGLPSDRFSAERTGGSVSTLTIQRTQQEDSAVYLCASSSGQGRGSNQPQHFGDGTRLSIL.

The chain employs TRBV4-1 and TRBJ1-1; TRBD1 aligns across 7 bases. This CDR3 is built from 14 residues. V was clipped by 4 bases and J by 5 bases; unmatched bases: 7. Germline V gives CDR1 MGHRA, CDR2 YSYEKL. The CDR3 nucleotides are TGCGCCAGCAGCCCCCAGGACAGGAGAACTGAAGCTTTCTTT. Translating gives CASSPQDRRTEAFF.

The chain joins TRBV15 to TRBJ1-4; TRBD1 agrees at 12 bases. This CDR3 spans 18 amino acids. CDR1 and CDR2 from the germline V gene are LNHNV and YYDKDF (reference sequence). Losses at the gene ends were 5 bases for V and 0 bases for J; bases not matched to a gene: 7. In DNA, the CDR3 is TGTGCCACCAGCGGGACAGGGGGCGGATGGGCAACTAATGAAAAACTGTTTTTT. It yields the protein CATSGTGGGWATNEKLFF.

The chain couples TRBV7-2 to TRBJ1-6; D possibly corresponds to TRBD1 (5 bases). V shed 1 base and J shed 7 bases, with 11 bases lying between them. The CDR3 runs to 15 residues. Germline-derived CDR1 and CDR2 are SGHTA and FQGNSA. CDR3 nucleotides: TGTGCCAGCAGCTTAGGGGGGGGGACCAATTCACCCCTCCACTTT. Its translation is CASSLGGGTNSPLHF.

The chain uses TRBV2 and TRBJ1-5; D unclear. In germline, CDR1 is SNHLY, CDR2 FYNNEI. V was pared by 5 bases and J by 0 bases, with 5 bases between. The CDR3 extends over 13 amino acids. Here the CDR3 reads CASSPNSNQPQHF. CDR3 nucleotide sequence: TGTGCCAGCAGTCCAAATAGCAATCAGCCCCAGCATTTT.

The V and J genes are TRBV5-1 and TRBJ1-1; the D gene is possibly TRBD1 (5 bases). CDR3 length equals 16 residues. Deletions cut 4 bases from V and 7 bases from J, with 23 bases between. The germline CDR1 and CDR2 sequences are SGHRS and YFSETQ. CDR3: CASSPLTRLETGEAFF. Written as DNA, the CDR3 is TGCGCCAGCAGCCCATTGACACGCCTCGAAACAGGTGAAGCTTTCTTT.

V is TRBV7-9 and J is TRBJ2-5; perhaps TRBD1 as D (6 bases). CDR3 length equals 15 residues. V was cut by 2 bases and J by 2 bases, with 12 bases left in between. Germline V CDR1 and CDR2: SEHNR, FQNEAQ (reference sequence). CDR3 bases: TGTGCCAGCAGCTTAATGGGGGCAGGGCAAGAGACCCAGTACTTC. It codes for CASSLMGAGQETQYF.

This chain links TRBV5-1 with TRBJ1-4; tentative D call: TRBD1 (6 bases). The germline V gene has CDR1 SGHRS and CDR2 YFSETQ. CDR3 size: 16 residues. V shed 2 bases and J shed 3 bases, with 14 bases lying between them. Here the CDR3 reads CASSFGQMWANEKLFF. In nucleotides, the CDR3 is TGCGCCAGCAGCTTCGGACAGATGTGGGCTAATGAAAAACTGTTTTTT.

This clone was recorded many times. This chain connects TRBV21-1 to TRBJ1-5; the table names TRBD1, a call not compared with the DNA. TRBV21-1 is noted as a pseudogene. CDR3 size: 16 residues. CDR3 DNA: TGTGCCAGCAGCAAAAGGTCACAGGGGCGCAATCAGCCCCAGCATTTT. It translates to CASSKRSQGRNQPQHF.

This clone appeared once. This rearrangement joins TRBV4-1 to TRBJ1-2, with 11 nucleotides matching TRBD1. Germline V CDR1 and CDR2: MGHRA, YSYEKL. V was pared by 3 bases and J by 5 bases, with 5 bases of the junction left unmatched. The CDR3 loop spans 15 amino acids. This chain's CDR3 is CASSQGTGGVYGYTF. The CDR3 DNA sequence: TGCGCCAGCAGCCAGGGGACAGGGGGGGTTTATGGCTACACCTTC.

The chain carries TRBV18 and TRBJ2-7; D gene unclear. CDR3 length equals 13 residues. V lost 3 bases and J lost 1, with 7 bases in between. The germline CDR1 and CDR2 sequences are KGHSH and LQKENI. This CDR3 reads CASSPGPSYEQYF. The CDR3 region has the DNA TGTGCCAGCTCACCCGGTCCATCCTACGAGCAGTACTTC.

As to this clone: Other DNA sequences within the sample encode an identical CDR3. The chain uses TRBV5-4 and TRBJ1-5; D possibly corresponds to TRBD1 (6 bases). Germline loops: CDR1 SGHNT, CDR2 YYREEE (reference sequence). V was trimmed by 0 bases and J by 2 bases, leaving 6 bases between them. This CDR3 contains 14 residues. The CDR3 reads CASSLAGGNQPQHF. The CDR3 nucleotides read TGTGCCAGCAGCTTGGCAGGGGGCAATCAGCCCCAGCATTTT.

The genes are TRBV19 and TRBJ2-2; maybe TRBD2 (5 bases). The ends were cut back, 2 bases at V and 7 bases at J, with 17 bases in the middle. Germline-derived CDR1 and CDR2 are LNHDA and SQIVND (reference sequence). The CDR3 is 16 residues long. The CDR3 spells CASSISTLAYGGELFF. The CDR3 nucleotides are TGTGCCAGTAGTATAAGCACCCTAGCCTACGGCGGGGAGCTGTTTTTT.

The chain joins TRBV27 to TRBJ1-1, with TRBD1 identical over 9 bases. Trimming took 2 bases from V and 0 from J; bases not matched to a gene: 7. The V gene's germline CDR1 is MNHEY and CDR2 SMNVEV (reference sequence). The CDR3 has 17 amino acids. The CDR3: CASSLVGDRVVNTEAFF. DNA of the CDR3: TGTGCCAGCAGTTTAGTCGGGGACAGGGTGGTGAACACTGAAGCTTTCTTT.

The CDR3 reads CASSRLAGGTYEQYF. The CDR3 DNA reads as TGTGCCAGTAGCCGACTAGCGGGGGGAACCTACGAGCAGTACTTC. This chain joins TRBV19 and TRBJ2-7; 13 nucleotides match TRBD2. The CDR3 is 15 amino acids. V trimming: 6 bases; J trimming: 2 bases; junction bases outside the gene matches: 4. Germline CDR1 LNHDA, CDR2 SQIVND (reference sequence).

The rearrangement joins TRBV27 to TRBJ2-7; D might be TRBD1 (5 bases). This CDR3 spans 15 amino acids. Trimming left V 0 bases short and J 0 bases short, with 9 bases between. CDR1 MNHEY and CDR2 SMNVEV come from the germline V gene (reference sequence). The CDR3 protein is CASSLSGDDSYEQYF. Here the CDR3 DNA reads TGTGCCAGCAGTTTATCAGGGGATGACTCCTACGAGCAGTACTTC.

The rearrangement links TRBV27 to TRBJ1-5; D is perhaps TRBD1 (6 bases). Germline lookup yields CDR1 MNHEY and CDR2 SMNVEV (reference sequence). The CDR3 extends over 16 amino acids. The germline V and J ends were trimmed by 5 bases and 0 bases, with 14 bases remaining between them. The DNA for the CDR3 is TGTGCCAGCAGTCCCTTACAGGGAATTAGCAATCAGCCCCAGCATTTT. Protein product: CASSPLQGISNQPQHF.

This chain uses TRBV11-2 with TRBJ2-1, with 7 nucleotides matching TRBD2. The germline V gene has CDR1 SGHAT and CDR2 FQNNGV. Trimming took 7 bases from V and 1 from J; bases not matched to a gene: 10. The CDR3 runs to 16 residues. The CDR3, as DNA: TGTGCCAGCACCCAGCTTAAAGCGGGGTCCTACAATGAGCAGTTCTTC. Translating it yields CASTQLKAGSYNEQFF.

The chain has TRBV6-5 and TRBJ1-2, with 7 bases identical to TRBD1. This CDR3 is 13 amino acids long. CDR1 and CDR2 (germline): MNHEY, SVGAGI. V trimming: 5 bases; J trimming: 4 bases; junction bases outside the gene matches: 4. In DNA form, the CDR3 reads TGTGCCAGCAGTCCTGACAGGGTCTATGGCTACACCTTC. Translated, it gives CASSPDRVYGYTF.